This record concerns one TCR beta chain sequence. The antigen is not known. The data were obtained in a study of cytomegalovirus exposure and HLA in healthy donors. General study findings and limits: Generally TCR sequences proved uncommon, though certain public TCRs appeared in numerous donors.

Primers included in the PCR were 60 Vbeta and 13 Jbeta primers. The table came from immunoSEQ multiplex PCR; TCRdb's copy has only in-frame clones and leaves some out. The profile shows around 100,000 clones, roughly 85% of them singletons. V shed 2 bases and J 6 bases; nucleotides not matched to a gene: 3. Germline CDR1 reads LNHDA; CDR2 reads SQIVND (reference sequence). The CDR3 totals 14 residues. Sequenced input: PBMCs. This sequence originates from a woman aged 40 to 50 in good health and CMV-seronegative. The chain combines TRBV19 with TRBJ2-3; TRBD1 matches 9 bases. CDR3 loop: CASSITGGRDTQYF. The CDR3 DNA reads TGTGCCAGTAGTATAACAGGGGGCCGGGATACGCAGTATTTT.